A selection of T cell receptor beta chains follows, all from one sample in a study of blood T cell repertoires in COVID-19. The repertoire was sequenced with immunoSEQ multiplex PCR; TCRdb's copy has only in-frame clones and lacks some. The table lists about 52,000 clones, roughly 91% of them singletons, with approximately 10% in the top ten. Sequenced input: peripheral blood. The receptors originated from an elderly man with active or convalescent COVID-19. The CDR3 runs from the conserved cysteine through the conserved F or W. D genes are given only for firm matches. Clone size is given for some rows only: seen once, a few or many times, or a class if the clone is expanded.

CDR3aa: CASSSASGREGEKLFF
CDR3nt: TGCGCCAGCAGCTCCGCCTCGGGCAGGGAAGGTGAAAAACTGTTTTTT
abundance: NA
v_gene: TRBV5-1
j_gene: TRBJ1-4
d_gene: NA

CDR3aa: CASTGGADGYTF
CDR3nt: TGTGCCAGCACCGGTGGGGCGGATGGCTACACCTTC
abundance: NA
v_gene: TRBV28
j_gene: TRBJ1-2
d_gene: NA

CDR3aa: CASSLDSLSNQPQHF
CDR3nt: TGCGCCAGCAGCCTCGACAGCCTTAGCAATCAGCCCCAGCATTTT
abundance: once
v_gene: TRBV5-1
j_gene: TRBJ1-5
d_gene: NA

CDR3aa: CASSLGLAGGQEEQYF
CDR3nt: TGTGCCAGCAGCTTAGGGCTAGCGGGGGGGCAAGAGGAGCAGTACTTC
abundance: NA
v_gene: TRBV7-2
j_gene: TRBJ2-7
d_gene: TRBD2

CDR3aa: CASSKTPGPRVDTQYF
CDR3nt: TGTGCCAGCAGCAAAACCCCCGGTCCGCGGGTCGATACGCAGTATTTT
abundance: NA
v_gene: TRBV21-1
j_gene: TRBJ2-3
d_gene: NA

CDR3aa: CASRGTGSSSATNEKLFF
CDR3nt: TGTGCCAGCAGGGGGACAGGCTCTAGTAGCGCAACTAATGAAAAACTGTTTTTT
abundance: few
v_gene: TRBV27
j_gene: TRBJ1-4
d_gene: TRBD1

CDR3aa: CASSYFRGLYGYTF
CDR3nt: TGTGCCAGCAGTTACTTTCGGGGTCTCTACGGCTACACCTTC
abundance: NA
v_gene: TRBV6-2/TRBV6-3
j_gene: TRBJ1-2
d_gene: NA

CDR3aa: CASSRVLIGHTYNEQFF
CDR3nt: TGTGCCAGCAGTCGAGTACTCATAGGACACACCTACAATGAGCAGTTCTTC
abundance: once
v_gene: TRBV6-6
j_gene: TRBJ2-1
d_gene: NA

CDR3aa: CASSLLRTGHTEAFF
CDR3nt: TGTGCCAGCAGCCTACTGCGGACAGGGCACACTGAAGCTTTCTTT
abundance: once
v_gene: TRBV9
j_gene: TRBJ1-1
d_gene: TRBD1

CDR3aa: CASSTAVAEAFF
CDR3nt: TGTGCCAGCTCAACAGCAGTAGCTGAAGCTTTCTTT
abundance: once
v_gene: TRBV18
j_gene: TRBJ1-1
d_gene: NA

CDR3aa: CASSFWRNQETQYF
CDR3nt: TGTGCCAGCAGCTTCTGGCGGAACCAAGAGACCCAGTACTTC
abundance: NA
v_gene: TRBV7-2
j_gene: TRBJ2-5
d_gene: NA

CDR3aa: CASTRSYVGRSRDRGERNTEAFF
CDR3nt: TGCGCCAGCACCCGCTCGTACGTTGGCCGGTCCAGGGACAGGGGGGAGAGGAACACTGAAGCTTTCTTT
abundance: NA
v_gene: TRBV10-1
j_gene: TRBJ1-1
d_gene: TRBD1

CDR3aa: CASSQEGTGSGNTIYF
CDR3nt: TGCGCCAGCAGCCAAGAAGGTACAGGCTCTGGAAACACCATATATTTT
abundance: NA
v_gene: TRBV4-1
j_gene: TRBJ1-3
d_gene: NA

CDR3aa: CARSCSGIPTGELFF
CDR3nt: TGTGCCAGAAGCTGTTCCGGGATCCCCACCGGGGAGCTGTTTTTT
abundance: NA
v_gene: TRBV5-3
j_gene: TRBJ2-2
d_gene: NA

CDR3aa: CASSHLRGTQYF
CDR3nt: TGTGCCAGCAGCCACCTCCGGGGGACCCAGTACTTC
abundance: NA
v_gene: TRBV14
j_gene: TRBJ2-5
d_gene: NA

CDR3aa: CASSQEGLMDTEAFF
CDR3nt: TGCGCCAGCAGCCAAGAGGGGCTGATGGACACTGAAGCTTTCTTT
abundance: NA
v_gene: TRBV4-3
j_gene: TRBJ1-1
d_gene: NA

CDR3aa: CASSPSRGRPPKGYF
CDR3nt: TGTGCCAGCAGTCCTTCACGGGGGAGACCTCCAAAGGGGTACTTC
abundance: NA
v_gene: TRBV27
j_gene: TRBJ2-7
d_gene: NA

CDR3aa: CASRLQGSMTAFF
CDR3nt: TGTGCCAGCAGACTACAGGGTTCAATGACGGCTTTCTTT
abundance: NA
v_gene: TRBV27
j_gene: TRBJ1-1
d_gene: NA

CDR3aa: CASSEQQAGRDQPQHF
CDR3nt: TGCGCCAGCAGTGAACAGCAGGCAGGGAGGGATCAGCCCCAGCATTTT
abundance: NA
v_gene: TRBV10-2
j_gene: TRBJ1-5
d_gene: NA

CDR3aa: CASSRQGAGQPQHF
CDR3nt: TGTGCCAGTAGTAGGCAGGGGGCAGGTCAGCCCCAGCATTTT
abundance: NA
v_gene: TRBV19
j_gene: TRBJ1-5
d_gene: TRBD1

CDR3aa: CASSQVLRLAGVVSTDTQYF
CDR3nt: TGTGCCAGCAGCCAAGTCCTAAGACTAGCGGGAGTCGTCAGCACAGATACGCAGTATTTT
abundance: NA
v_gene: TRBV14
j_gene: TRBJ2-3
d_gene: TRBD2

CDR3aa: CATSRPRGNTDTQYF
CDR3nt: TGTGCCACCAGCAGACCTAGGGGAAACACAGATACGCAGTATTTT
abundance: NA
v_gene: TRBV15
j_gene: TRBJ2-3
d_gene: NA

CDR3aa: CAWGYSGNTIYF
CDR3nt: TGTGCCTGGGGTTACTCGGGAAACACCATATATTTT
abundance: NA
v_gene: TRBV30
j_gene: TRBJ1-3
d_gene: NA

CDR3aa: CAWSARGALYNEQFF
CDR3nt: TGTGCCTGGAGTGCCAGGGGGGCCCTCTACAATGAGCAGTTCTTC
abundance: NA
v_gene: TRBV30
j_gene: TRBJ2-1
d_gene: NA

CDR3aa: CASSPAGGNQPQHF
CDR3nt: TGTGCCAGTAGCCCAGCAGGGGGCAATCAGCCCCAGCATTTT
abundance: NA
v_gene: TRBV19
j_gene: TRBJ1-5
d_gene: NA

CDR3aa: CASSPRTGPSSYNEQFF
CDR3nt: TGCGCCAGCAGCCCAAGGACAGGGCCGAGCTCCTACAATGAGCAGTTCTTC
abundance: NA
v_gene: TRBV5-1
j_gene: TRBJ2-1
d_gene: TRBD1

CDR3aa: CAISDPLAGGRNEQFF
CDR3nt: TGTGCCATCAGTGATCCTCTAGCGGGAGGGCGAAATGAGCAGTTCTTC
abundance: NA
v_gene: TRBV10-3
j_gene: TRBJ2-1
d_gene: TRBD2

CDR3aa: CASSSGGQGNYGYTF
CDR3nt: TGTGCCAGCAGTTCAGGGGGACAGGGTAACTATGGCTACACCTTC
abundance: once
v_gene: TRBV28
j_gene: TRBJ1-2
d_gene: TRBD1

CDR3aa: CASSLDVTGPTEAFF
CDR3nt: TGTGCCAGCAGTTTGGATGTGACAGGGCCCACTGAAGCTTTCTTT
abundance: NA
v_gene: TRBV28
j_gene: TRBJ1-1
d_gene: TRBD1

CDR3aa: CASSPQLAGTYEQYF
CDR3nt: TGTGCCAGCAGCCCGCAGCTAGCGGGGACCTACGAGCAGTACTTC
abundance: NA
v_gene: TRBV11-2
j_gene: TRBJ2-7
d_gene: TRBD2

CDR3aa: CASSGVVGGPSTQYF
CDR3nt: TGTGCCAGCAGCGGGGTAGTGGGAGGGCCGTCGACCCAGTACTTC
abundance: NA
v_gene: TRBV5-4
j_gene: TRBJ2-5
d_gene: TRBD2

CDR3aa: CASSAASGIKNTQYF
CDR3nt: TGTGCCAGCAGCGCCGCAAGCGGGATAAAGAATACGCAGTATTTT
abundance: NA
v_gene: TRBV9
j_gene: TRBJ2-3
d_gene: TRBD2

CDR3aa: CASSLGDEQYF
CDR3nt: TGCGCCAGCAGCCTAGGGGACGAGCAGTACTTC
abundance: NA
v_gene: TRBV4-1
j_gene: TRBJ2-7
d_gene: NA

CDR3aa: CASSAQRGDREQFF
CDR3nt: TGTGCCAGCAGTGCCCAGCGGGGTGACCGTGAGCAGTTCTTC
abundance: NA
v_gene: TRBV6-4
j_gene: TRBJ2-1
d_gene: TRBD2

CDR3aa: CASSQGGHSNQPQHF
CDR3nt: TGTGCCAGCAGTCAGGGGGGACATAGCAATCAGCCCCAGCATTTT
abundance: NA
v_gene: TRBV28
j_gene: TRBJ1-5
d_gene: TRBD1

CDR3aa: CASSPPGQGTDTQYF
CDR3nt: TGTGCCAGCAGCCCCCCGGGACAGGGCACAGATACGCAGTATTTT
abundance: NA
v_gene: TRBV5-4
j_gene: TRBJ2-3
d_gene: TRBD1

CDR3aa: CASSQDGHTQYF
CDR3nt: TGTGCCAGCAGCCAAGATGGCCATACGCAGTATTTT
abundance: once
v_gene: TRBV3-1/TRBV3-2
j_gene: TRBJ2-3
d_gene: NA

CDR3aa: CASSLVTGKATDTQYF
CDR3nt: TGTGCCAGCAGCTTAGTAACAGGGAAGGCGACAGATACGCAGTATTTT
abundance: NA
v_gene: TRBV7-8
j_gene: TRBJ2-3
d_gene: NA

CDR3aa: CASMSGQGVDEQYF
CDR3nt: TGTGCCAGCATGAGCGGACAGGGGGTAGACGAGCAGTACTTC
abundance: NA
v_gene: TRBV7-2
j_gene: TRBJ2-7
d_gene: TRBD1

CDR3aa: CAWSVRGGNTEAFF
CDR3nt: TGTGCCTGGAGTGTAAGGGGGGGGAACACTGAAGCTTTCTTT
abundance: NA
v_gene: TRBV30
j_gene: TRBJ1-1
d_gene: NA

CDR3aa: CASSFDRNTEAFF
CDR3nt: TGTGCCAGCAGTTTTGACAGGAACACTGAAGCTTTCTTT
abundance: few
v_gene: TRBV28
j_gene: TRBJ1-1
d_gene: NA

CDR3aa: CAISEQGGTEQYF
CDR3nt: TGTGCCATCAGTGAACAGGGAGGGACCGAGCAGTACTTC
abundance: NA
v_gene: TRBV10-3
j_gene: TRBJ2-7
d_gene: NA